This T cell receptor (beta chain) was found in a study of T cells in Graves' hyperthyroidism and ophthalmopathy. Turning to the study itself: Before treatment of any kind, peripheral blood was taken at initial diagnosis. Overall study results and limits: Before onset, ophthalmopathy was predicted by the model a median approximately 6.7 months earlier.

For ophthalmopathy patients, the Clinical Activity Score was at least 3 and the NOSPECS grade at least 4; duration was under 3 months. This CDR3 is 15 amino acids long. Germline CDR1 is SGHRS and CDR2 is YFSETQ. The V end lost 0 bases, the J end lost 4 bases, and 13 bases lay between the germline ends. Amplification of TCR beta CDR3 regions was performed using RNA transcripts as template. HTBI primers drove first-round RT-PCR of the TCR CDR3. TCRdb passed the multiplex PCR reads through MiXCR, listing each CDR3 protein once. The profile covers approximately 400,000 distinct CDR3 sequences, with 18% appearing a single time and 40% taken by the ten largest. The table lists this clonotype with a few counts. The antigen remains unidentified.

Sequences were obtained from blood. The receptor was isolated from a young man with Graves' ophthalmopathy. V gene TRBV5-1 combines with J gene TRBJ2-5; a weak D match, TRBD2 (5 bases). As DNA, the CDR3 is TGCGCCAGCAGCTTGGGGGGAGCCCGGGGAGAGACCCAGTACTTC. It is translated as CASSLGGARGETQYF.